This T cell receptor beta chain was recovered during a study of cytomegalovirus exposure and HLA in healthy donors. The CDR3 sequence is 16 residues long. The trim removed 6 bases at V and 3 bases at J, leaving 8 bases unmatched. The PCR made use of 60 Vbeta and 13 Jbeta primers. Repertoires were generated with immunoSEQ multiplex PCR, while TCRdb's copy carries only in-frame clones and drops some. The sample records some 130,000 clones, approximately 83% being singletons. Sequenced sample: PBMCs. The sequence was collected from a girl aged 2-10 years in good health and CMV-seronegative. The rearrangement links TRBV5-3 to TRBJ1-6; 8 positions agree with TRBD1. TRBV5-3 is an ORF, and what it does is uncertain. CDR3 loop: CARTPSDRDYNSPLHF. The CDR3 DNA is TGTGCCAGAACGCCCTCGGACAGGGACTATAATTCACCCCTCCACTTT.